These 3 T cell receptor beta chains share one sample of origin, sequenced in a study of post-analysis software for immune sequencing data. Study-wide results and caveats: About five TRBV segments were more frequent in patients than controls; TRBV5-6, TRBV5-1 and TRBV20-1 belonged to this group.

Every TCR beta cDNA library bore unique molecular identifiers. MiXCR, applied by TCRdb to the PCR reads, yields one record per CDR3 protein. The sample consists of hundreds of thousands of distinct CDR3 sequences, roughly 58% of them appearing once. The antigens for these receptors are not known. The sample comprised blood. The receptors were sampled from a girl aged 5-17 years with multiple sclerosis.

The gene calls are TRBV20-1 and TRBJ1-2; D is possibly TRBD1 (5 bases). The CDR3 sequence is 14 residues long. Per germline, CDR1 DFQATT and CDR2 SNEGSKA (reference sequence). Trimming removed 2 bases from V and 6 bases from J, with 16 bases in between. DNA for the CDR3: TGCAGTGCTAGATCTCAGGGAAGAGAGGATGGCTACACCTTC. It codes for CSARSQGREDGYTF.

In its sample, this clonotype was seen a few times. The chain has TRBV7-9 and TRBJ2-7, with 10 positions matching TRBD1. Germline values: CDR1 SEHNR, CDR2 FQNEAQ (reference sequence). V shed 5 bases, J shed 5 bases, and the junction held 3 bases outside the gene matches. This CDR3 contains 13 residues. The chain's CDR3 is CASSLDRGNEQYF. CDR3 nucleotides: TGTGCCAGCAGCCTGGACAGGGGGAACGAGCAGTACTTC. Complete variable domain (other parts from reference TRBV7-9 and TRBJ2-7): DTGVSQNPRHKITKRGQNVTFRCDPISEHNRLYWYRQTLGQGPEFLTYFQNEAQLEKSRLLSDRFSAERPKGSFSTLEIQRTEQGDSAMYLCASSLDRGNEQYFGPGTRLTVT.

The chain joins TRBV20-1 to TRBJ2-4; possible D gene TRBD1, 5 bases. Germline V gives CDR1 DFQATT, CDR2 SNEGSKA (reference sequence). CDR3 length: 12 residues. V lost 6 bases and J lost 6, with 12 bases in between. The CDR3 protein is CSARAKANIQYF. As DNA, the CDR3 is TGCAGTGCCAGGGCCAAGGCAAACATTCAGTACTTC.